Sequencing of this T cell receptor beta chain was carried out in a study of T-cell reconstitution after alpha-beta-depleted transplantation in children. The TCRbeta library was prepared with unique molecular identifiers. One entry per CDR3 protein results from TCRdb running MiXCR on the PCR reads. The table includes approximately 350,000 distinct CDR3 sequences, 10% detected once. Germline trimming cut 8 bases from V and 6 bases from J; bases unmatched to any gene: 10. The germline V gene has CDR1 MNHNS and CDR2 SASEGT. The CDR3 runs to 13 residues. This material consisted of PBMCs from the stem cell graft donor, taken from the stem cell graft. The receptor's source is a human donor who donated a stem cell graft to a child with acute lymphoblastic leukemia. This chain links TRBV6-1 with TRBJ2-7; the match to TRBD2 covers 7 bases. The CDR3 is CASGPSGIREQYF. The DNA for the CDR3 is TGTGCCAGCGGACCAAGCGGGATCCGCGAGCAGTACTTC.